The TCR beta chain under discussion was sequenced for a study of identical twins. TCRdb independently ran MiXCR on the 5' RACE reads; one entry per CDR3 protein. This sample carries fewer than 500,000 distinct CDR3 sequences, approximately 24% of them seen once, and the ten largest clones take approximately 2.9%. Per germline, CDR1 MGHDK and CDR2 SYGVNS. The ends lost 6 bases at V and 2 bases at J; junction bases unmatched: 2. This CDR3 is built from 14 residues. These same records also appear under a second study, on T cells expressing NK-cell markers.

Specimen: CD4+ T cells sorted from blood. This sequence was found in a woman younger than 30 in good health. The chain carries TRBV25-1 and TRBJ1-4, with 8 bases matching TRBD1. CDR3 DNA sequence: TGTGCCAGCAGGAGGACAGGGACTAATGAAAAACTGTTTTTT. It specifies CASRRTGTNEKLFF.